The 5 T cell receptor beta chains given below trace back to one sample, sequenced in a study of blood T cell repertoires in COVID-19. The assay was immunoSEQ multiplex PCR, and TCRdb's table has in-frame clones only and misses some. Of about 200,000 clones listed, more than 85% are singletons. The sequenced material came from peripheral blood. These TCRs come from a man in his forties or fifties with acute or convalescent COVID-19.

The chain links TRBV5-4 to TRBJ2-7, with D perhaps matching TRBD2 (6 bases). This CDR3 is built from 14 residues. The germline V gene has CDR1 SGHNT and CDR2 YYREEE (reference sequence). V dropped 4 bases and J dropped 2 bases, with 13 bases sitting between them. CDR3: CASSHLADPYEQYF. CDR3 bases: TGTGCCAGCAGCCATTTAGCGGACCCCTACGAGCAGTACTTC.

The chain employs TRBV6-5 and TRBJ1-5; 10 bases agree with TRBD1. Trimming cost V 6 bases and J 6 bases; bases outside gene matches: 5. Looked up from germline, CDR1 is MNHEY and CDR2 is SVGAGI. This CDR3 region has 14 residues. CDR3 loop: CASRATGGGQPQHF. CDR3 in DNA: TGTGCCAGCAGGGCGACAGGGGGCGGTCAGCCCCAGCATTTT.

The rearrangement uses TRBV13 and TRBJ2-7, with no clear D. The CDR3 is made up of 15 amino acids. The V gene's germline CDR1 is PRHDT and CDR2 FYEKMQ (reference sequence). Trimming took 6 bases from V and 0 from J, leaving 15 bases between them. In nucleotides, the CDR3 is TGTGCCAGCAGTCCTTCTGGATGGAGCTCCTACGAGCAGTACTTC. Translated: CASSPSGWSSYEQYF.

The CDR3 DNA sequence: TGTGCCAGCAGCTTACCCCGGGACAGGGGTGTTCGGACTAATGAAAAACTGTTTTTT. It is translated as CASSLPRDRGVRTNEKLFF. The chain couples TRBV11-2 to TRBJ1-4; 10 nucleotides agree with TRBD1. Trimming took 2 bases from V and 2 from J; bases not matched to a gene: 11. The CDR3 runs to 19 residues. From germline, CDR1 is SGHAT and CDR2 FQNNGV.

CDR3 nucleotide sequence: TGTGCCAGCAGTCTACCAGGGGACCTTGGCACAGATACGCAGTATTTT. This encodes CASSLPGDLGTDTQYF. This rearrangement joins TRBV28 to TRBJ2-3, with D tentatively TRBD1 (6 bases). The germline V gene encodes CDR1 MDHEN and CDR2 SYDVKM. Trimming cost V 5 bases and J 1 base, with 16 bases left between them. This CDR3 is built from 16 residues. Drawing the rest from reference TRBV28 and TRBJ2-3, the complete variable domain is DVKVTQSSRYLVKRTGEKVFLECVQDMDHENMFWYRQDPGLGLRLIYFSYDVKMKEKGDIPEGYSVSREKKERFSLILESASTNQTSMYLCASSLPGDLGTDTQYFGPGTRLTVL.